These T cell receptor beta chains were read from a single sample in a study of cytomegalovirus exposure and HLA in healthy donors. Libraries were prepared by immunoSEQ multiplex PCR; TCRdb keeps only in-frame clonotypes and omits some of them. Altogether 55,000 to 85,000 clones are present, about 84% being singletons, with the ten largest covering 7.8%. The sequencing input was PBMCs. Receptors originate from a man aged 18 to 29 in good health and CMV-seropositive. The CDR3 runs from the conserved cysteine through the conserved F or W. D genes are given only for firm matches. Rows give clone size only sometimes, using once, few, many, or a class for an expanded clone.

d_call,v_call,clone_size,j_call,cdr3_aa,cdr3_nt
.,TRBV11-1,.,TRBJ1-1,CASSRGTATAFF,TGTGCCAGCAGCCGCGGGACCGCGACGGCTTTCTTT
TRBD1,TRBV4-1,few,TRBJ2-6,CASTVDRGLSSGANVLTF,TGCGCCAGCACGGTTGACAGGGGGCTTTCCTCTGGGGCCAACGTCCTGACTTTC
.,TRBV28,few,TRBJ1-2,CASSVNDGLYGYTF,TGTGCCAGCAGTGTAAACGACGGACTTTATGGCTACACCTTC
.,TRBV7-2,.,TRBJ2-5,CASSPLGGETQYF,TGTGCCAGCAGTCCCCTGGGGGGTGAGACCCAGTACTTC
TRBD2,TRBV4-2,.,TRBJ2-1,CASSQVLAGGPLSYNEQFF,TGTGCCAGCAGCCAAGTTTTAGCGGGAGGGCCTCTGTCCTACAATGAGCAGTTCTTC
.,TRBV20-1,.,TRBJ2-5,CSAREEETQYF,TGCAGTGCTAGAGAGGAGGAGACCCAGTACTTC
TRBD1,TRBV7-8,.,TRBJ2-6,CASSRYSGQGTGANVLTF,TGTGCCAGCAGCCGATACTCGGGACAGGGGACGGGGGCCAACGTCCTGACTTTC
.,TRBV7-3,once,TRBJ1-1,CASSPGGMNTEAFF,TGTGCCAGCAGCCCGGGGGGGATGAACACTGAAGCTTTCTTT
TRBD1,TRBV19,.,TRBJ1-1,CASSPGQETEAFF,TGTGCCAGTAGCCCGGGACAGGAGACTGAAGCTTTCTTT
.,TRBV4-1,.,TRBJ2-7,CASSPRQDSYEQYF,TGCGCCAGCAGCCCCCGACAGGACTCCTACGAGCAGTACTTC
TRBD1,TRBV7-2,few,TRBJ1-1,CASSRESGTGRVFF,TGTGCCAGCAGTAGAGAGTCCGGGACAGGGAGGGTTTTCTTT
.,TRBV28,.,TRBJ2-7,CASTNPSVSYEQYF,TGTGCCAGCACCAATCCCTCGGTCTCCTACGAGCAGTACTTC
.,TRBV19,.,TRBJ1-5,CASSPERNQPQHF,TGTGCCAGTAGCCCGGAGCGCAATCAGCCCCAGCATTTT
.,TRBV11-3,.,TRBJ2-2,CASSLNRGGGELFF,TGTGCCAGCAGCTTGAACAGGGGAGGCGGGGAGCTGTTTTTT
.,TRBV6-1,.,TRBJ1-1,CASSEQGGTEAFF,TGTGCCAGCAGTGAACAGGGAGGGACTGAAGCTTTCTTT
TRBD2,TRBV25-1,.,TRBJ2-7,CASGFGGAYEQYF,TGTGCCAGCGGATTCGGGGGGGCCTACGAGCAGTACTTC
.,TRBV29-1,few,TRBJ1-2,CSVEVGVDYGYTF,TGCAGCGTTGAAGTGGGAGTGGACTATGGCTACACCTTC
.,TRBV2,.,TRBJ1-1,CASIHYTEAFF,TGTGCCAGCATCCATTACACTGAAGCTTTCTTT